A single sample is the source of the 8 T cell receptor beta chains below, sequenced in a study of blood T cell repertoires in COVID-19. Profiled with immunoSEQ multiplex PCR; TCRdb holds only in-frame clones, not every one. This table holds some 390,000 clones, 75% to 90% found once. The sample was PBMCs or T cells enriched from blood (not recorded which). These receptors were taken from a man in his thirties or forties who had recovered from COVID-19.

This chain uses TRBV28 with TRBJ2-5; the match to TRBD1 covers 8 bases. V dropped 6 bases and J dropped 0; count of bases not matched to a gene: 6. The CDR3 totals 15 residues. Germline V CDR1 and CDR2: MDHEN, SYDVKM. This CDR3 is CASRPGGPYQETQYF. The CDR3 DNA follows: TGTGCCAGCAGGCCAGGGGGCCCGTACCAAGAGACCCAGTACTTC.

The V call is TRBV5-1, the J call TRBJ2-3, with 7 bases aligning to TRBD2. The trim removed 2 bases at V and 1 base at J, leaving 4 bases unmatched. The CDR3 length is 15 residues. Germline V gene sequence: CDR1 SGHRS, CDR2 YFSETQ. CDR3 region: CASSLAGPRTDTQYF. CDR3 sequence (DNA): TGCGCCAGCAGCTTAGCGGGACCACGCACAGATACGCAGTATTTT. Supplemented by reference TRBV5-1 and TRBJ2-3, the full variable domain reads KAGVTQTPRYLIKTRGQQVTLSCSPISGHRSVSWYQQTPGQGLQFLFEYFSETQRNKGNFPGRFSGRQFSNSRSEMNVSTLELGDSALYLCASSLAGPRTDTQYFGPGTRLTVL.

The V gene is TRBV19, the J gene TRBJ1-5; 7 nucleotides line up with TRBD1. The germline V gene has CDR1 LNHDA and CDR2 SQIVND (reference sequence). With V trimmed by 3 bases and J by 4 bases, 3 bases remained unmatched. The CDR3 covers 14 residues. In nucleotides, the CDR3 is TGTGCCAGTAGTATCCAGGGGGGAAATCAGCCCCAGCATTTT. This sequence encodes CASSIQGGNQPQHF.

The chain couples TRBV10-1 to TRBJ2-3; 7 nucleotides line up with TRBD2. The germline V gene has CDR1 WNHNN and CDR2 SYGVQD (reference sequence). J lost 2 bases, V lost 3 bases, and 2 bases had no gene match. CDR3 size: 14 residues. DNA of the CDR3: TGCGCCAGCAGTGAAAGCGGGAACACAGATACGCAGTATTTT. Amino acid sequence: CASSESGNTDTQYF.

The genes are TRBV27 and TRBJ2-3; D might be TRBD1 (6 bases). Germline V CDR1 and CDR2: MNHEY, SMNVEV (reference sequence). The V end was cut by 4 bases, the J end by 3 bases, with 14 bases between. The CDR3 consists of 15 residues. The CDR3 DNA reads TGTGCCAGCAGTTCCAGGCGGCAGGGGACAGATACGCAGTATTTT. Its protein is CASSSRRQGTDTQYF.

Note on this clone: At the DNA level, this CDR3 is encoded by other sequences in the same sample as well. For the CDR3, the DNA is TGTGCCAGCTCACCAGGACAGGGGAGCACAGATACGCAGTATTTT. It translates to CASSPGQGSTDTQYF. The chain couples TRBV18 to TRBJ2-3; 9 bases agree with TRBD1. The CDR3 contains 15 residues. Trimming removed 2 bases from V and 0 bases from J; junction bases left unmatched: 0. Germline V lookup: CDR1 KGHSH, CDR2 LQKENI. Complete variable domain (other parts from reference TRBV18 and TRBJ2-3): NAGVMQNPRHLVRRRGQEARLRCSPMKGHSHVYWYRQLPEEGLKFMVYLQKENIIDESGMPKERFSAEFPKEGPSILRIQQVVRGDSAAYFCASSPGQGSTDTQYFGPGTRLTVL.

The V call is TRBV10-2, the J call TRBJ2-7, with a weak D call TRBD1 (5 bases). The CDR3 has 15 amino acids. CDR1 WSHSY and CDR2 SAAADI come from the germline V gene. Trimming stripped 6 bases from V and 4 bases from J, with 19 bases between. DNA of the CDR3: TGCGCCAGCAGGGCTTTGCAGGGCGGTTCTTACGAGCAGTACTTC. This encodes CASRALQGGSYEQYF.

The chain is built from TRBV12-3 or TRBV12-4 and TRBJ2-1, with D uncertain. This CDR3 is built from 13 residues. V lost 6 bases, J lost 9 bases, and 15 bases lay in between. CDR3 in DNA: TGTGCCAGCAGCCCGAGCGTAGGCGGTGAGCAGTTCTTC. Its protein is CASSPSVGGEQFF.